The next 3 T cell receptor beta chains were all read from a single sample in a study of response to subunit inactivated influenza vaccine (dated by TCRdb to 2016 to 2019). The library was produced with RT-PCR. Sequencer: Illumina HiSeq 2500. TCRdb took the public reads, trimmed them with fastp at Q25, ran MiXCR for clone calling and kept in-frame beta chains. For every CDR3 protein sequence, its rows merge into one entry that carries the most common genes and DNA. This sample is represented by about 520,000 distinct CDR3 sequences; roughly 25% of them were singletons. Together, the top ten hold around 1.8% of the sample. The sequences come from CD4+ T cells sorted from PBMCs, collected roughly 5 days after vaccination. Source of these receptors: a man aged 50 or older who received an inactivated influenza vaccine. Donor details come from another sample of the same person, matched by shared clones.

This clonotype was seen more than once but under ten times. The chain links TRBV7-9 to TRBJ2-7, with 10 positions matching TRBD2. V gave up 8 bases and J gave up 6 bases; unmatched junction bases: 10. The CDR3 is 14 residues long. Germline loops: CDR1 SEHNR, CDR2 FQNEAQ (reference sequence). The DNA for the CDR3 is TGTGCCAGCGGGGTTCTTAGCGGGAGGCTCGAGCAGTACTTC. Translated: CASGVLSGRLEQYF.

V and J are TRBV20-1 and TRBJ1-1, with D maybe TRBD1 (5 bases). The germline V gene encodes CDR1 DFQATT and CDR2 SNEGSKA (reference sequence). The CDR3 consists of 14 residues. The V and J ends lost 0 bases and 4 bases respectively, with 12 bases between them. CDR3 protein: CSARDPGRATEAFF. The CDR3 nucleotides read TGCAGTGCTAGAGATCCCGGCAGGGCCACTGAAGCTTTCTTT.

This rearrangement joins TRBV20-1 to TRBJ1-1, with TRBD1 as a possible D gene (5 bases). Germline values: CDR1 DFQATT, CDR2 SNEGSKA (reference sequence). Trimming removed 0 bases at V and 2 bases at J, with 13 bases between. The CDR3 has 15 residues. CDR3 bases: TGCAGTGCTAGAGATCCAGGGAGGGGAAACACTGAAGCTTTCTTT. It translates to CSARDPGRGNTEAFF.